Listed below are T cell receptor beta chains from one sample, sequenced in a study. TCRdb processed the RT-PCR reads anew with MiXCR; each CDR3 protein has one entry. Here the sample spans about 680,000 distinct CDR3 sequences, 14% being singletons. Sequenced sample: memory CD4+ T cells from blood. These receptors were collected from a female donor in good health, serving as a healthy control. Each CDR3 is given with its conserved first and last residue. Each record gives: D gene, V gene, J gene, CDR3 length, clone size, CDR3 protein, CDR3 DNA. D genes are given only for firm matches. Size values are once, few and many counts, or a class for expanded clones, and some rows have none.

d_call: TRBD1; v_call: TRBV6-1; j_call: TRBJ2-7; cdr3_length: 14; clone_size: few; cdr3_aa: CASSSGQGPHEQYF; cdr3_nt: TGTGCCAGCAGTTCCGGACAGGGTCCCCACGAGCAGTACTTC
d_call: TRBD2; v_call: TRBV28; j_call: TRBJ2-5; cdr3_length: 14; clone_size: few; cdr3_aa: CASSLWAGGETQYF; cdr3_nt: TGTGCCAGCAGTTTATGGGCCGGGGGGGAGACCCAGTACTTC
d_call: TRBD1; v_call: TRBV29-1; j_call: TRBJ2-5; cdr3_length: 12; clone_size: few; cdr3_aa: CSVRQGRETQYF; cdr3_nt: TGCAGCGTTCGACAGGGAAGGGAGACCCAGTACTTC
d_call: -; v_call: TRBV7-2; j_call: TRBJ1-1; cdr3_length: 13; clone_size: few; cdr3_aa: CASSLVKTTEAFF; cdr3_nt: TGTGCCAGCAGCTTAGTTAAAACGACTGAAGCTTTCTTT
d_call: -; v_call: TRBV7-8; j_call: TRBJ1-6; cdr3_length: 15; clone_size: few; cdr3_aa: CASSLIGQGNSPLHF; cdr3_nt: TGTGCCAGCAGCTTAATCGGTCAGGGCAATTCACCCCTCCACTTT
d_call: -; v_call: TRBV5-1; j_call: TRBJ2-7; cdr3_length: 15; clone_size: -; cdr3_aa: CASSTPEQGTYEQYF; cdr3_nt: TGCGCCAGCAGCACCCCCGAACAGGGAACTTACGAGCAGTACTTT
d_call: -; v_call: TRBV3-1; j_call: TRBJ2-7; cdr3_length: 14; clone_size: -; cdr3_aa: CASSPDGLSYEQYF; cdr3_nt: TGTGCCAGCAGCCCAGACGGATTATCCTACGAGCAGTACTTC
d_call: TRBD2; v_call: TRBV4-2; j_call: TRBJ2-3; cdr3_length: 17; clone_size: -; cdr3_aa: CASSQERWRGGPDTQYF; cdr3_nt: TGTGCCAGCAGCCAAGAAAGATGGCGGGGGGGCCCAGATACGCAGTATTTT
d_call: TRBD2; v_call: TRBV6-5; j_call: TRBJ2-7; cdr3_length: 15; clone_size: -; cdr3_aa: CASSYSPLGGGEQYF; cdr3_nt: TGTGCCAGCAGTTACTCGCCGCTTGGGGGAGGGGAGCAGTACTTC
d_call: -; v_call: TRBV5-1; j_call: TRBJ2-3; cdr3_length: 14; clone_size: many; cdr3_aa: CASSLEPNTDTQYF; cdr3_nt: TGCGCCAGCAGCTTGGAGCCCAACACAGATACGCAGTATTTT
d_call: -; v_call: TRBV3-1; j_call: TRBJ2-1; cdr3_length: 11; clone_size: -; cdr3_aa: CASSHVNEQFF; cdr3_nt: TGTGCCAGCAGCCACGTAAATGAGCAGTTCTTC
d_call: -; v_call: TRBV6-2/TRBV6-3; j_call: TRBJ2-7; cdr3_length: 16; clone_size: -; cdr3_aa: CASSYASAHTWAEQYF; cdr3_nt: TGTGCCAGCAGTTATGCATCGGCCCACACCTGGGCCGAGCAGTACTTC
d_call: -; v_call: TRBV4-3; j_call: TRBJ1-5; cdr3_length: 15; clone_size: many; cdr3_aa: CASSQDPTGGQPQHF; cdr3_nt: TGCGCCAGCAGCCAAGACCCGACCGGGGGTCAGCCCCAGCATTTT
d_call: -; v_call: TRBV20-1; j_call: TRBJ1-2; cdr3_length: 14; clone_size: -; cdr3_aa: CSARDRVISGGYTF; cdr3_nt: TGCAGTGCTAGAGATAGGGTAATAAGCGGTGGCTACACCTTC
d_call: TRBD1; v_call: TRBV7-8; j_call: TRBJ1-2; cdr3_length: 14; clone_size: few; cdr3_aa: CASSLAGTDYGYTF; cdr3_nt: TGTGCCAGCAGCTTAGCGGGGACAGATTATGGCTACACCTTC
d_call: -; v_call: TRBV24-1; j_call: TRBJ1-5; cdr3_length: 14; clone_size: -; cdr3_aa: CATSDNSGFQPQHF; cdr3_nt: TGTGCCACCAGTGATAACAGTGGCTTTCAGCCCCAGCATTTT
d_call: -; v_call: TRBV28; j_call: TRBJ1-1; cdr3_length: 13; clone_size: many; cdr3_aa: CASRPHASTEAFF; cdr3_nt: TGTGCCAGCAGACCTCATGCGAGCACTGAAGCTTTCTTT
d_call: TRBD1; v_call: TRBV7-9; j_call: TRBJ1-2; cdr3_length: 16; clone_size: -; cdr3_aa: CASSQTGGTSNYGYTF; cdr3_nt: TGTGCCAGCAGCCAAACAGGGGGAACCTCTAACTATGGCTACACCTTC
d_call: -; v_call: TRBV15; j_call: TRBJ2-3; cdr3_length: 14; clone_size: few; cdr3_aa: CATSRDSPTDTQYF; cdr3_nt: TGTGCCACCAGCAGAGATAGTCCGACAGATACGCAGTATTTT
d_call: -; v_call: TRBV6-5; j_call: TRBJ2-7; cdr3_length: 14; clone_size: many; cdr3_aa: CASRPYRDSYEQYF; cdr3_nt: TGTGCCAGCAGGCCATACAGGGACTCCTACGAGCAGTACTTC
d_call: TRBD1; v_call: TRBV7-3; j_call: TRBJ1-1; cdr3_length: 15; clone_size: few; cdr3_aa: CASSFLGQGLSEAFF; cdr3_nt: TGTGCCAGCAGCTTTTTGGGACAGGGCCTAAGTGAAGCTTTCTTT
d_call: -; v_call: TRBV11-2; j_call: TRBJ1-1; cdr3_length: 13; clone_size: -; cdr3_aa: CASSVRVWTEAFF; cdr3_nt: TGTGCCAGCAGCGTACGGGTATGGACTGAAGCTTTCTTT
d_call: TRBD1; v_call: TRBV11-2; j_call: TRBJ2-7; cdr3_length: 15; clone_size: few; cdr3_aa: CASSESTGAGYEQYF; cdr3_nt: TGTGCCAGCAGCGAGTCCACAGGGGCTGGCTACGAGCAGTACTTC
d_call: -; v_call: TRBV5-6; j_call: TRBJ2-7; cdr3_length: 16; clone_size: many; cdr3_aa: CASSLVGGPSAYEQYF; cdr3_nt: TGTGCCAGCAGCTTGGTTGGGGGACCTAGCGCCTACGAGCAGTACTTC
d_call: -; v_call: TRBV4-3; j_call: TRBJ1-2; cdr3_length: 12; clone_size: many; cdr3_aa: CASSQSGTGYTF; cdr3_nt: TGCGCCAGCAGCCAATCCGGGACAGGCTACACCTTC
d_call: TRBD2; v_call: TRBV7-2; j_call: TRBJ2-3; cdr3_length: 15; clone_size: -; cdr3_aa: CASSLRLAGGQSQYF; cdr3_nt: TGTGCCAGCAGCCTAAGACTAGCGGGGGGGCAATCGCAGTATTTT
d_call: -; v_call: TRBV4-1; j_call: TRBJ1-1; cdr3_length: 15; clone_size: few; cdr3_aa: CASSQEGRLNTEAFF; cdr3_nt: TGCGCCAGCAGCCAAGAAGGCAGGCTCAACACTGAAGCTTTCTTT
d_call: -; v_call: TRBV6-5; j_call: TRBJ1-5; cdr3_length: 18; clone_size: -; cdr3_aa: CASRRATGSNWDDQPQHF; cdr3_nt: TGTGCCAGCAGGCGCGCGACAGGTTCTAATTGGGATGATCAGCCCCAGCATTTT
d_call: -; v_call: TRBV4-3; j_call: TRBJ1-1; cdr3_length: 15; clone_size: few; cdr3_aa: CASSPRAHMNTEAFF; cdr3_nt: TGCGCCAGCAGCCCCCGGGCCCATATGAACACTGAAGCTTTCTTT
d_call: -; v_call: TRBV20-1; j_call: TRBJ2-2; cdr3_length: 15; clone_size: -; cdr3_aa: CSASPLTVNTGELFF; cdr3_nt: TGCAGTGCTAGTCCACTGACGGTAAACACCGGGGAGCTGTTTTTT
d_call: -; v_call: TRBV9; j_call: TRBJ1-5; cdr3_length: 13; clone_size: -; cdr3_aa: CASARGQDQPQHF; cdr3_nt: TGTGCCAGCGCTAGGGGACAAGATCAGCCCCAGCATTTT
d_call: -; v_call: TRBV2; j_call: TRBJ1-1; cdr3_length: 15; clone_size: few; cdr3_aa: CASRQEQGLHTEAFF; cdr3_nt: TGTGCCAGCCGCCAGGAGCAGGGCTTGCACACTGAAGCTTTCTTT